The following is a T cell receptor beta chain sequence with its context. Its antigen remains unknown. The PCR had 60 Vbeta and 13 Jbeta primers. In the original analysis: An analysis performed later counted roughly 80 million unique TCR beta chains (around 9.9 million of them shared). Only in-frame clones appear in the TCRdb table, and some are missing; sequencing was by immunoSEQ multiplex PCR. V, J and clone size derive from that table, while D and trimming were established from the DNA sequence. This sample has about 130,000 clones, with 70% to 90% found just once. CDR1 MDHEN and CDR2 SYDVKM come from the germline V gene. The CDR3 spans 18 residues. This specimen belongs to a study of cytomegalovirus exposure and HLA in healthy donors. General study points: Sequencing artifact likely explains a cluster of highly shared sequence variants.

This sequence originates from a woman aged 35 to 49 in good health and CMV-seropositive. The chain links TRBV28 to TRBJ2-5; 12 bases agree with TRBD2. The J call may be in error: the DNA end matches TRBJ2-7 better. Sequenced material: PBMCs. The CDR3 DNA reads as TGTGCCACCGTCGGTAGGGTTGGTACTAGCGGGAGGCCACACGAGCAGTACTTC. The encoded protein is CATVGRVGTSGRPHEQYF.